This T cell receptor (beta chain) appears in the sequencing data of a study of CD8+CD57+ T cells in acquired aplastic anemia. Germline values: CDR1 SGHVS, CDR2 FQNEAQ. The CDR3 runs 13 residues. V lost 5 bases and J lost 0, with 7 bases in between. Genomic DNA served as template for TCR beta VDJ and CDR3 profiling. TCRdb passed the reads through MiXCR, listing each CDR3 protein once. The sample records some 170,000 distinct CDR3 sequences, roughly 63% being singletons. Patients sequenced had flow cytometry evidence of CD8+CD57+ cell expansion. Patients, without exception, had severe acquired aplastic anemia. This clonotype turned up a few times.

This receptor was obtained from a human donor with aplastic anemia. The chain employs TRBV7-8 and TRBJ1-2, with D uncertain. Sequencing input: sorted CD4+, CD8+, or CD8+CD57+ T cells (not recorded which) from PBMCs. The CDR3 loop is CASSVDTNYGYTF. In DNA, the CDR3 is TGTGCCAGCAGCGTAGACACTAACTATGGCTACACCTTC.